Here is one T cell receptor (beta chain) with its context. Patients at the Seattle site were enrolled during active infection and followed longitudinally. This record belongs to a study of blood T cell repertoires in COVID-19. Study as a whole: Italy, Spain and the United States were the sources of the convalescent and acute COVID-19 samples. Sample material is recorded as cDNA or gDNA derived from T cells, B-cell-depleted T cells, or PBMCs.

Authors' analysis steps: Scientists estimated how many nucleated cells there were by amplifying reference gene primers. The assay was immunoSEQ multiplex PCR, and TCRdb's table has in-frame clones only and misses some. The V and J calls and clone size were taken over from that table, and D and trimming were inferred from the DNA. The profile shows around 110,000 clones, about three quarters of them singletons. The receptor comes from an elderly man with COVID-19, enrolled during active disease. Sequenced material: peripheral blood.

The CDR3 DNA sequence: TGTGCCAGTAGTATGAGGGCCGACGAGCAGTACTTC. It codes for CASSMRADEQYF. This chain joins TRBV19 and TRBJ2-7; TRBD2 might be the D (5 bases). The CDR3 spans 12 residues. Trimming left V 3 bases short and J 5 bases short, with 8 bases between. Per the germline V gene, CDR1 is LNHDA and CDR2 is SQIVND (reference sequence).